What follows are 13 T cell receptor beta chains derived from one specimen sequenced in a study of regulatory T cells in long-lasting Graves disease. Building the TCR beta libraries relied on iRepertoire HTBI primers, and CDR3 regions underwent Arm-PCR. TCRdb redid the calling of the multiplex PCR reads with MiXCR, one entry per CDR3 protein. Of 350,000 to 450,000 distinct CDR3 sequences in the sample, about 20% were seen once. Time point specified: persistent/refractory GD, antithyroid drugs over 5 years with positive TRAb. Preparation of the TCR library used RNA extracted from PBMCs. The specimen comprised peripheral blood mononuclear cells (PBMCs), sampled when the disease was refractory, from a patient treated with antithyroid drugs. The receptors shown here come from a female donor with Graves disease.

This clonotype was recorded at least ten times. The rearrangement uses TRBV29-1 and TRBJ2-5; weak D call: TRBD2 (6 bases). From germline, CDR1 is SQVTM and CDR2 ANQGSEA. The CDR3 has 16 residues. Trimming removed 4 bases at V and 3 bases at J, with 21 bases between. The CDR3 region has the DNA TGCAGCGTTGGATCGCGGGGTCGGACGGTGGAAGAGACCCAGTACTTC. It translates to CSVGSRGRTVEETQYF.

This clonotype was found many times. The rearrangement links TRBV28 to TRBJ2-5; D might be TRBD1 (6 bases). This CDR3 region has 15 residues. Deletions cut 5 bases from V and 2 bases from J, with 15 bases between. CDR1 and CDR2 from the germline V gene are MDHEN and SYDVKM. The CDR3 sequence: CASSTGTPDQETQYF. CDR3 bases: TGTGCCAGCAGTACAGGGACACCTGATCAAGAGACCCAGTACTTC. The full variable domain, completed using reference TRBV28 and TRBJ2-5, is DVKVTQSSRYLVKRTGEKVFLECVQDMDHENMFWYRQDPGLGLRLIYFSYDVKMKEKGDIPEGYSVSREKKERFSLILESASTNQTSMYLCASSTGTPDQETQYFGPGTRLLVL.

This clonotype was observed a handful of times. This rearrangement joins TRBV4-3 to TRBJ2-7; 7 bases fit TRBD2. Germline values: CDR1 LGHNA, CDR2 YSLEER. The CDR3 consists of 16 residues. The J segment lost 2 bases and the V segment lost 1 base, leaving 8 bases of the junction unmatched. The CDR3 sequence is CASSQAAGILAYEQYF. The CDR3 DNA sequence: TGCGCCAGCAGCCAAGCAGCGGGGATCCTCGCCTACGAGCAGTACTTC.

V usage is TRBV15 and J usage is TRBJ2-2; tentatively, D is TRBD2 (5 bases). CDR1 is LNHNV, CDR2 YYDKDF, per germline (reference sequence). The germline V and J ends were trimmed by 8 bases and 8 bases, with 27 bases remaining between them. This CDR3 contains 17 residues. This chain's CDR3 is CATAERTPIPLSGELFF. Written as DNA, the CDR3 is TGTGCCACCGCTGAACGGACTCCAATTCCTCTGAGTGGGGAGCTGTTTTTT.

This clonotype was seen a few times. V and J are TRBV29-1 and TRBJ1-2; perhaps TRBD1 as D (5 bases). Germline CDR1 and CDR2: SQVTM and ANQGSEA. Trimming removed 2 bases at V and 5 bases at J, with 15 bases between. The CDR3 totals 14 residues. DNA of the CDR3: TGCAGCGTTGAACCCCGGGGCCCAAATTATGGCTACACCTTC. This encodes CSVEPRGPNYGYTF.

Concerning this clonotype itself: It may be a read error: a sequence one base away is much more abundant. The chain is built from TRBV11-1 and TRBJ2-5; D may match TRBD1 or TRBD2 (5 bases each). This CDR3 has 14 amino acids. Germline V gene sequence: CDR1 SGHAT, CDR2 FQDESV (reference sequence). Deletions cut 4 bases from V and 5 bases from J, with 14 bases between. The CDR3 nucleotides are TGTGCCAGCAGCTCGGTGGGGACCAGGGAGACCCAGTACTTC. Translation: CASSSVGTRETQYF.

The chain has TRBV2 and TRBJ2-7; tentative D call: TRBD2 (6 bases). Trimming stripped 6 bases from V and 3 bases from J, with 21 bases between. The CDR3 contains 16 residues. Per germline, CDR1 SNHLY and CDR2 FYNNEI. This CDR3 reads CASSWGHGRGSYEQYF. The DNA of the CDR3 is TGTGCCAGCAGCTGGGGCCACGGGAGAGGGAGCTACGAGCAGTACTTC. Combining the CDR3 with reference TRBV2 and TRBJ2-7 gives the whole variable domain EPEVTQTPSHQVTQMGQEVILRCVPISNHLYFYWYRQILGQKVEFLVSFYNNEISEKSEIFDDQFSVERPDGSNFTLKIRSTKLEDSAMYFCASSWGHGRGSYEQYFGPGTRLTVT.

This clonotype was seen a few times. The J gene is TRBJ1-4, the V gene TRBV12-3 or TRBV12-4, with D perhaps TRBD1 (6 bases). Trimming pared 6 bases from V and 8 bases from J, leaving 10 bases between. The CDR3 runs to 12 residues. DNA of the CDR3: TGTGCCAGCAGCCCAGACAGGGAAAAACTGTTTTTT. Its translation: CASSPDREKLFF.

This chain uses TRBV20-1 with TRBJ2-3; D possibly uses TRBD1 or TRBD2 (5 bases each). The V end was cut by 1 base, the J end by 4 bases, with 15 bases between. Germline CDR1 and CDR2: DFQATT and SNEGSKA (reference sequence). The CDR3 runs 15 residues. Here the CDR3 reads CSARGGRAAADTQYF. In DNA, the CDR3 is TGCAGTGCTAGAGGGGGCCGGGCAGCGGCAGATACGCAGTATTTT.

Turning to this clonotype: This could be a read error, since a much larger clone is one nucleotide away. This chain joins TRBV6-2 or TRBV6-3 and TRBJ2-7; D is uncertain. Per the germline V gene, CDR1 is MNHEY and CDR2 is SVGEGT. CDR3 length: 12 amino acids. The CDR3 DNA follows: TGTGCCAGCAAGAGTCCGACCTACGGGCAGTACTTC. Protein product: CASKSPTYGQYF.

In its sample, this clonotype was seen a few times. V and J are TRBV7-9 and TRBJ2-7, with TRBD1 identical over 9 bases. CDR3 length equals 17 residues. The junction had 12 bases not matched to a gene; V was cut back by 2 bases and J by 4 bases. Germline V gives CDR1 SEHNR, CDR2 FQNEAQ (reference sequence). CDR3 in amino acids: CASSLRDRAVLIYEQYF. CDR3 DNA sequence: TGTGCCAGCAGCTTACGGGACAGGGCAGTATTGATATACGAGCAGTACTTC.

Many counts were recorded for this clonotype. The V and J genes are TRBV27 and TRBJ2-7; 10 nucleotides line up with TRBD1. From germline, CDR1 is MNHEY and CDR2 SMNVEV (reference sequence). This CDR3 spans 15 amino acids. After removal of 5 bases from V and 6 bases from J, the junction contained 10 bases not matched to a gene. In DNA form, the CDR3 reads TGTGCCAGCAGTCAGACCGGGACAGGGGTTGGCGAGCAGTACTTC. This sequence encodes CASSQTGTGVGEQYF.

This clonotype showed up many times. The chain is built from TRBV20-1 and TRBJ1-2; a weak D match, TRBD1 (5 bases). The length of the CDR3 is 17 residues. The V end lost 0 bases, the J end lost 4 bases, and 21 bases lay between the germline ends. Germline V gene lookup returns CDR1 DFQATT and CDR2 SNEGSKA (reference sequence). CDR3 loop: CSARDSLGRTTSYGYTF. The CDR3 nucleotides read TGCAGTGCTAGAGATTCCTTGGGGCGGACAACCTCCTATGGCTACACCTTC.